Each of the 25 T cell receptor beta chains below was sequenced from the same sample in a study of shared clonotypes between healthy human individuals. The table came from immunoSEQ multiplex PCR; TCRdb's copy has only in-frame clones and leaves some out. The table has some 2,500,000 clones, over 85% seen once; the top ten hold about 0.38%. Sample: naive CD4+ T cells from PBMCs. Regarding subset: CD45RA+ positively selected. The receptor source for this set is a man aged 18 to 30 in good health. Some clones in this sample may be carry-over from other donors' samples.

This rearrangement joins TRBV28 to TRBJ1-1; 9 nucleotides agree with TRBD1. The junction had 7 bases not matched to a gene; V was cut back by 5 bases and J by 3 bases. CDR3 size: 15 residues. CDR1 is MDHEN, CDR2 SYDVKM, per germline. CDR3 amino acids: CASSPPGQGYTEAFF. The CDR3 DNA follows: TGTGCCAGCAGTCCCCCGGGACAGGGATACACTGAAGCTTTCTTT.

The chain couples TRBV6-5 to TRBJ1-1, with D perhaps TRBD1 (5 bases). Germline CDR1 MNHEY, CDR2 SVGAGI. The CDR3 spans 13 residues. Deletions cut 8 bases from V and 1 base from J, with 11 bases between. The CDR3 bases are TGTGCCAGCTATATAGGGGAGAACACTGAAGCTTTCTTT. Its translation: CASYIGENTEAFF.

This rearrangement joins TRBV5-5 to TRBJ2-1; 8 bases line up with TRBD2. Germline CDR1 SGHKS, CDR2 YYEKEE (reference sequence). J was trimmed by 9 bases and V by 3 bases; bases with no gene match: 20. The CDR3 totals 18 residues. The CDR3 here is CASSSVQRERVRGGEQFF. The CDR3 bases are TGTGCCAGCAGCTCCGTACAGCGGGAGAGGGTGAGGGGTGGTGAGCAGTTCTTC.

The chain has TRBV4-3 and TRBJ2-3, with D perhaps matching TRBD1 or TRBD2 (5 bases each). V was pared by 1 base and J by 5 bases, with 7 bases between. Germline lookup yields CDR1 LGHNA and CDR2 YSLEER. The CDR3 loop spans 13 amino acids. The CDR3 spells CASSQGGVDTQYF. The CDR3 DNA follows: TGCGCCAGCAGCCAAGGAGGGGTAGATACGCAGTATTTT.

V is TRBV28 and J is TRBJ2-4; D is undetermined. Trimming removed 7 bases from V and 0 bases from J, with 13 bases in between. This CDR3 has 15 residues. The V gene's germline CDR1 is MDHEN and CDR2 SYDVKM. DNA for the CDR3: TGTGCCAGCAATGGCGGTTTCCTAGCCAAAAACATTCAGTACTTC. Protein product: CASNGGFLAKNIQYF.

To note about this clone: This specimen includes other DNA sequences encoding the same CDR3. The chain uses TRBV9 and TRBJ2-2, with D unresolved. The V end was cut by 0 bases, the J end by 2 bases, with 2 bases between. The CDR3 has 13 amino acids. Per the germline V gene, CDR1 is SGDLS and CDR2 is YYNGEE. CDR3 sequence reads: CASSVGNTGELFF. The CDR3 nucleotides are TGTGCCAGCAGCGTAGGTAACACCGGGGAGCTGTTTTTT.

This clone was found a few times. The identical CDR3 is also encoded by other nucleotide sequences in the sample. This chain joins TRBV5-4 and TRBJ2-3, with TRBD1 identical over 8 bases. CDR3 length: 14 residues. Losses at the gene ends were 3 bases for V and 1 base for J; bases not matched to a gene: 1. Germline lookup yields CDR1 SGHNT and CDR2 YYREEE (reference sequence). CDR3 region: CASSSTGGTDTQYF. As DNA, the CDR3 is TGTGCCAGCAGCTCGACAGGGGGCACAGATACGCAGTATTTT.

The rearrangement links TRBV7-2 to TRBJ1-2; D not resolved. The CDR3 is made up of 15 amino acids. The V gene's germline CDR1 is SGHTA and CDR2 FQGNSA. Trimming took 1 base from V and 0 from J, leaving 9 bases between them. The CDR3 region has the DNA TGTGCCAGCAGCTTAGGTGGTAACCCTAACTATGGCTACACCTTC. This codes for CASSLGGNPNYGYTF.

The chain employs TRBV18 and TRBJ2-7, with D unclear. The CDR3 extends over 13 amino acids. Germline V lookup: CDR1 KGHSH, CDR2 LQKENI. V gave up 0 bases and J gave up 2 bases, with 5 bases separating them. CDR3 nucleotides: TGTGCCAGCTCACCACCGGCGGCCTACGAGCAGTACTTC. This codes for CASSPPAAYEQYF.

The chain carries TRBV7-3 and TRBJ2-5; maybe TRBD2 (6 bases). V was trimmed by 5 bases and J by 4 bases, leaving 17 bases between them. The germline gives CDR1 SGHTA, CDR2 FQGTGA. The CDR3 totals 15 residues. CDR3 region: CASSKTGLSLETQYF. The CDR3 DNA follows: TGTGCCAGCAGCAAGACGGGACTCTCCCTAGAGACCCAGTACTTC.

This clone has just one count. The chain links TRBV7-2 to TRBJ2-7; D unresolved. Trimming took 2 bases from V and 3 from J, leaving 11 bases between them. The CDR3 is 14 residues long. Germline CDR1 SGHTA, CDR2 FQGNSA. CDR3 sequence (DNA): TGTGCCAGCAGCTTACAAAGGATAGGCTACGAGCAGTACTTC. It codes for CASSLQRIGYEQYF.

The chain is built from TRBV25-1 and TRBJ2-5, with 14 bases that match TRBD2. Per germline, CDR1 MGHDK and CDR2 SYGVNS. The CDR3 runs 17 residues. The V segment lost 5 bases and the J segment 2 bases; nucleotides outside the gene matches: 7. CDR3 bases: TGTGCCAGCAGTCCGGTGGGACTAGCGGGAGTACAAGAGACCCAGTACTTC. Translation: CASSPVGLAGVQETQYF.

The chain couples TRBV5-1 to TRBJ2-7, with a weak D call TRBD2 (6 bases). Trimming removed 4 bases from V and 0 bases from J, with 23 bases in between. Germline lookup yields CDR1 SGHRS and CDR2 YFSETQ. This CDR3 has 18 residues. This CDR3 reads CASSLGRSTRGGSYEQYF. CDR3 nucleotides: TGCGCCAGCAGCCTGGGCCGTTCGACTAGGGGAGGCTCCTACGAGCAGTACTTC.

A note on this clone: This sample includes further DNA sequences coding for the same CDR3. The chain joins TRBV28 to TRBJ1-1; tentatively, D is TRBD1 (5 bases). The CDR3 is made up of 11 amino acids. V was trimmed by 6 bases and J by 7 bases, leaving 9 bases between them. In germline, CDR1 is MDHEN, CDR2 SYDVKM. The CDR3 coding sequence is TGTGCCAGCAGATCGGGGCTTGAAGCTTTCTTT. As protein: CASRSGLEAFF.

This clone was seen only once. The chain carries TRBV4-1 and TRBJ2-2; 11 bases match TRBD1. Germline CDR1 and CDR2: MGHRA and YSYEKL. The V segment lost 4 bases and the J segment 5 bases; nucleotides outside the gene matches: 6. The length of the CDR3 is 16 residues. The CDR3 spells CASSRGQGARTGELFF. The CDR3 coding sequence is TGCGCCAGCAGCCGCGGACAGGGGGCCCGAACCGGGGAGCTGTTTTTT.

The gene calls are TRBV6-5 and TRBJ1-4; D gene ambiguous. Germline assignment: CDR1 MNHEY and CDR2 SVGAGI. The CDR3 is 14 amino acids. V dropped 0 bases and J dropped 4 bases, with 6 bases sitting between them. The CDR3 sequence is CASSYSGINEKLFF. The CDR3 DNA sequence: TGTGCCAGCAGTTACTCGGGGATTAATGAAAAACTGTTTTTT.

The chain joins TRBV4-1 to TRBJ2-7; TRBD2 might be the D (6 bases). The length of the CDR3 is 13 residues. Germline-derived CDR1 and CDR2 are MGHRA and YSYEKL. V lost 3 bases and J lost 6, with 12 bases in between. The CDR3 protein is CASSHPGESEQYF. CDR3 nucleotides: TGCGCCAGCAGCCATCCGGGGGAAAGCGAGCAGTACTTC.

The gene calls are TRBV30 and TRBJ2-7; 9 bases map to TRBD1. Losses at the gene ends were 4 bases for V and 2 bases for J; bases not matched to a gene: 6. Germline V lookup: CDR1 GTSNPN, CDR2 SVGIG (reference sequence). The CDR3 is 14 amino acids. The CDR3 sequence: CAWNRGQGAYEQYF. As DNA, the CDR3 is TGTGCCTGGAACCGGGGACAGGGAGCCTACGAGCAGTACTTC. Filled out from reference TRBV30 and TRBJ2-7, the complete variable domain reads SQTIHQWPATLVQPVGSPLSLECTVEGTSNPNLYWYRQAAGRGLQLLFYSVGIGQISSEVPQNLSASRPQDRQFILSSKKLLLSDSGFYLCAWNRGQGAYEQYFGPGTRLTVT.

About this clone: Other DNA sequences in this sample translate to the same CDR3. The rearrangement uses TRBV5-1 and TRBJ1-4, with 11 bases that match TRBD1. The length of the CDR3 is 15 residues. Trimming cost V 3 bases and J 8 bases; bases outside gene matches: 6. Looked up from germline, CDR1 is SGHRS and CDR2 is YFSETQ. The CDR3 is CASSSTGQGGEKLFF. The DNA of the CDR3 is TGCGCCAGCAGCTCGACGGGACAGGGGGGCGAAAAACTGTTTTTT.

This sequence joins TRBV7-9 and TRBJ1-4; no definite D call. The CDR3 is 12 residues long. The ends were cut back, 1 base at V and 5 bases at J, with 2 bases in the middle. The germline CDR1 and CDR2 sequences are SEHNR and FQNEAQ (reference sequence). The DNA of the CDR3 is TGTGCCAGCAGCTTAGGGAATGAAAAACTGTTTTTT. Residues: CASSLGNEKLFF. The full variable domain, in which reference TRBV7-9 and TRBJ1-4 provide the parts outside the CDR3, is DTGVSQNPRHKITKRGQNVTFRCDPISEHNRLYWYRQTLGQGPEFLTYFQNEAQLEKSRLLSDRFSAERPKGSFSTLEIQRTEQGDSAMYLCASSLGNEKLFFGSGTQLSVL.

The chain has TRBV11-2 and TRBJ2-1, with a weak D call TRBD2 (5 bases). V was clipped by 2 bases and J by 4 bases, with 12 bases between them. The CDR3 is 15 residues long. Germline V gives CDR1 SGHAT, CDR2 FQNNGV. CDR3 protein: CASSLNLAGYNEQFF. The CDR3 nucleotides are TGTGCCAGCAGCTTAAATCTAGCCGGGTACAATGAGCAGTTCTTC.

In the case of this clone: Other nucleotide sequences in the sample specify the same CDR3. V usage is TRBV2 and J usage is TRBJ1-5; no firm D call. Trimming pared 4 bases from V and 3 bases from J, leaving 4 bases between. The CDR3 totals 12 residues. Germline V gene sequence: CDR1 SNHLY, CDR2 FYNNEI. The chain's CDR3 is CASSVSNQPQHF. The CDR3, as DNA: TGTGCCAGCAGTGTTTCCAATCAGCCCCAGCATTTT.

The rearrangement links TRBV27 to TRBJ2-7, with D unresolved. Germline V CDR1 and CDR2: MNHEY, SMNVEV (reference sequence). Trimming stripped 2 bases from V and 0 bases from J, with 17 bases between. The CDR3 covers 17 residues. CDR3 DNA: TGTGCCAGCAGTTTAGTCTTTTCCCCTCTACGCTCCTACGAGCAGTACTTC. As protein: CASSLVFSPLRSYEQYF.

This sequence joins TRBV5-6 and TRBJ2-7, with D possibly being TRBD1 or TRBD2 (5 bases each). The V and J ends lost 0 bases and 3 bases respectively, with 10 bases between them. The CDR3 runs 14 residues. Germline lookup yields CDR1 SGHDT and CDR2 YYEEEE. The DNA of the CDR3 is TGTGCCAGCAGCTTGGTCGGGGCCTTCTACGAGCAGTACTTC. Residues: CASSLVGAFYEQYF. The variable domain in full, with the rest retrieved from reference TRBV5-6 and TRBJ2-7, is DAGVTQSPTHLIKTRGQQVTLRCSPKSGHDTVSWYQQALGQGPQFIFQYYEEEERQRGNFPDRFSGHQFPNYSSELNVNALLLGDSALYLCASSLVGAFYEQYFGPGTRLTVT.

V usage is TRBV7-8 and J usage is TRBJ2-6, with unresolved D. The V gene's germline CDR1 is SGHVS and CDR2 FQNEAQ. Trimming took off 2 bases at V and 0 bases at J, with 14 bases between the two ends. The CDR3 consists of 18 residues. CDR3 sequence (DNA): TGTGCCAGCAGCTTAAGGGATTTGGGAAACTCTGGGGCCAACGTCCTGACTTTC. Translation gives CASSLRDLGNSGANVLTF.